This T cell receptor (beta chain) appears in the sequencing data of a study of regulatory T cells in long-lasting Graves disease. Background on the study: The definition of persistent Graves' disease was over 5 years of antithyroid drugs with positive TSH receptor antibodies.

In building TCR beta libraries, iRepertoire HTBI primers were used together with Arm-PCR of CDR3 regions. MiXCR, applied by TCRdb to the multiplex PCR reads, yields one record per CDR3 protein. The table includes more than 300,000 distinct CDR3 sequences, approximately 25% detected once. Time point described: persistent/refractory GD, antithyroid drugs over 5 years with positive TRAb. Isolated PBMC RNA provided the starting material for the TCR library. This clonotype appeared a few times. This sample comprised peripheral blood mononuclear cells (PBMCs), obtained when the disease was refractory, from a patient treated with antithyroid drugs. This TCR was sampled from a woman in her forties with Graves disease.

The CDR3 protein is CSAFPGLADYEQYF. Here the CDR3 DNA reads TGCAGTGCTTTCCCGGGACTAGCGGACTACGAGCAGTACTTC. The chain employs TRBV20-1 and TRBJ2-7, with TRBD2 matching over 11 bases. This CDR3 has 14 residues. The ends lost 5 bases at V and 3 bases at J; junction bases unmatched: 6. Germline CDR1 is DFQATT and CDR2 is SNEGSKA (reference sequence).